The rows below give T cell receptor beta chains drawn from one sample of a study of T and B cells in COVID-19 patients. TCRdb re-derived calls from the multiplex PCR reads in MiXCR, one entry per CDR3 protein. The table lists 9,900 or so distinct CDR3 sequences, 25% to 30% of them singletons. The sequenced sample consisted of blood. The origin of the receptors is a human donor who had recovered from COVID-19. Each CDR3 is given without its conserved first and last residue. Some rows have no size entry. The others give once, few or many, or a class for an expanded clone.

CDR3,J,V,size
ASRAAYSNQPQH,TRBJ1-5,TRBV27,-
ASSRGSSARTDTQY,TRBJ2-3,TRBV19,medium-sized
ASSLDLAKSGNTIY,TRBJ1-3,TRBV5-1,few
ASSPLPVSGDYGYT,TRBJ1-2,TRBV18,few
ASSDRVGNQPQH,TRBJ1-5,TRBV6-5,-
ASSSGQGLTSNYGYT,TRBJ1-2,TRBV6-2/TRBV6-3,few
SVGTGYTEAF,TRBJ1-1,TRBV29-1,-
ASSISVADTQY,TRBJ2-3,TRBV6-4,few
ASSYDSPSGANVLT,TRBJ2-6,TRBV6-5,medium-sized
ASSVQGYEQY,TRBJ2-7,TRBV5-1,-
ASRTVSYEQY,TRBJ2-7,TRBV6-2/TRBV6-3,few
ASSTQGGNTEAF,TRBJ1-1,TRBV11-1,-
AWRQDYEQY,TRBJ2-7,TRBV30,medium-sized
ASSPGLGDPSSEQY,TRBJ2-7,TRBV27,-
ATSDTGVREQF,TRBJ2-1,TRBV24-1,-
AWSGEGNQPQH,TRBJ1-5,TRBV30,few
ASSLARRGLLVENTEAF,TRBJ1-1,TRBV6-2/TRBV6-3,-
ASSQDTAGGGETQY,TRBJ2-5,TRBV5-5,once
ASSILGVGNQPQH,TRBJ1-5,TRBV19,-
ASSHKGEWRINGYT,TRBJ1-2,TRBV6-2/TRBV6-3,-
ASKLGGEGNQPQH,TRBJ1-5,TRBV19,medium-sized
ASSYRDRVVDTQY,TRBJ2-3,TRBV5-5,-
AVLNGELF,TRBJ2-2,TRBV10-3,-
ASSFGNQPQH,TRBJ1-5,TRBV5-5,many
ASSFAEFLYT,TRBJ1-2,TRBV12-3/TRBV12-4,-
ASSQSTDTQY,TRBJ2-3,TRBV27,medium-sized
ASSYYGTDGNQPQH,TRBJ1-5,TRBV6-2/TRBV6-3,few
AWSVEANYEQY,TRBJ2-7,TRBV30,medium-sized
SVRAGTGGNNEQF,TRBJ2-1,TRBV29-1,-
ASRPGGTSYNEQF,TRBJ2-1,TRBV5-1,-
ASSLEPRTSGRKETQY,TRBJ2-5,TRBV7-2,-
ASSPQGLTGELF,TRBJ2-2,TRBV7-9,-
ASSPEPPWGYT,TRBJ1-2,TRBV18,few
ASSIAGEVYGYT,TRBJ1-2,TRBV19,medium-sized
ASSIDRAYNPPQH,TRBJ1-5,TRBV19,-
ASSPKTSGGYNEQF,TRBJ2-1,TRBV5-1,few
ASNALGDGNIQY,TRBJ2-4,TRBV19,medium-sized
ASSLSGHNEQF,TRBJ2-1,TRBV7-2,-
ASSIVSAGNTEAF,TRBJ1-1,TRBV19,-
ASSLGAAYEQY,TRBJ2-7,TRBV5-5,medium-sized
ASSRSPPTNEKLF,TRBJ1-4,TRBV18,medium-sized
ASSRGLAGVANEQF,TRBJ2-1,TRBV19,medium-sized
ASSEQGAYGELF,TRBJ2-2,TRBV6-1,few
SVVTGDGIY,TRBJ1-3,TRBV29-1,medium-sized
ASSSFGTSAYEQY,TRBJ2-7,TRBV2,-
ASSIYRGQTGANVLT,TRBJ2-6,TRBV19,medium-sized
ASSTDGPEAAYNEQF,TRBJ2-1,TRBV5-6,medium-sized
AWRRLDTQY,TRBJ2-3,TRBV30,medium-sized
ASSQDGKGGRETQY,TRBJ2-5,TRBV14,-
ASSYGGVEEKLF,TRBJ1-4,TRBV6-2/TRBV6-3,-
ASSGVQRGTGELF,TRBJ2-2,TRBV7-4,-
AISGPGLADYEQY,TRBJ2-7,TRBV10-3,-
AWSRRERDTQY,TRBJ2-3,TRBV30,medium-sized
SAPQDRGPSTDTQY,TRBJ2-3,TRBV20-1,once
AISKRGEETQY,TRBJ2-5,TRBV10-3,-
ASSLMTGTNYGYT,TRBJ1-2,TRBV27,few
ASGLVRGGWVEAF,TRBJ1-1,TRBV12-5,-
AWSVRTGAYNEQF,TRBJ2-1,TRBV30,medium-sized
ASSSDRGKRNTEAF,TRBJ1-1,TRBV5-1,once
ASRLIAGSEKLF,TRBJ1-4,TRBV6-5,-